What follows are 8 T cell receptor beta chains derived from one specimen sequenced in a study of CD8+ T cells in alopecia areata. RNA was isolated and reverse transcribed to cDNA, the sequencing template. Here immunoSEQ multiplex PCR was the method, and the copy in TCRdb shows in-frame clones only, minus some. The sample has about 130,000 clones, about 49% seen once. The input for sequencing was CD8+ T cells sorted from blood, taken at week 0. The receptors were gathered from a human donor with alopecia areata.

V is TRBV13 and J is TRBJ2-7; 12 bases are shared with TRBD1. The germline CDR1 and CDR2 sequences are PRHDT and FYEKMQ (reference sequence). This CDR3 contains 15 residues. With 2 bases clipped from V and 6 bases from J, the junction kept 5 bases outside the gene matches. This chain's CDR3 is CASSLLGQGAVEQYF. The CDR3 bases are TGTGCCAGCAGCTTACTGGGACAGGGGGCAGTCGAGCAGTACTTC.

V usage is TRBV29-1 and J usage is TRBJ1-1; no reliable D call. CDR3 length: 12 amino acids. CDR1 and CDR2 (germline): SQVTM, ANQGSEA. With 4 bases removed from V and 7 bases from J, the gap between germline ends came to 13 bases. The CDR3 nucleotides read TGCAGCGTTGGGGGTCCTATGGGTGAAGCTTTCTTT. It specifies CSVGGPMGEAFF.

This chain joins TRBV6-5 and TRBJ2-1; D gene ambiguous. The CDR3 consists of 13 residues. Germline CDR1 MNHEY, CDR2 SVGAGI. V was pared by 0 bases and J by 8 bases, with 8 bases between. CDR3: CASSYSTSHEQFF. The CDR3 bases are TGTGCCAGCAGTTACTCGACGTCCCATGAGCAGTTCTTC.

The CDR3 DNA is TGTGCCAGCAGGAGGAGCGGGGGGGCAGATACGCAGTATTTT. Translated, it gives CASRRSGGADTQYF. This chain joins TRBV27 and TRBJ2-3; TRBD2 aligns across 10 bases. With V trimmed by 6 bases and J by 4 bases, 4 bases remained unmatched. Germline values: CDR1 MNHEY, CDR2 SMNVEV (reference sequence). The CDR3 sequence is 14 residues long.

The chain employs TRBV6-5 and TRBJ1-6; D remains ambiguous. The CDR3 is made up of 13 amino acids. Germline assignment: CDR1 MNHEY and CDR2 SVGAGI. Trimming left V 5 bases short and J 0 bases short, with 2 bases between. CDR3 sequence reads: CASSPSYNSPLHF. The CDR3, as DNA: TGTGCCAGCAGTCCCTCCTATAATTCACCCCTCCACTTT.

This chain uses TRBV12-5 with TRBJ1-1, with D possibly TRBD1 on 6 matching bases. The CDR3 loop spans 13 amino acids. Between the trimmed V and J ends, which lost 2 bases and 5 bases, there was a span of 9 bases. Germline CDR1 reads LGHNT; CDR2 reads FRNRAP. The CDR3 DNA reads as TGTGCTAGTGGTTTGCTCCAGGGGACTGAAGCTTTCTTT. As protein: CASGLLQGTEAFF.

This clone was observed a handful of times. The rearrangement links TRBV10-3 to TRBJ1-1; a weak D match, TRBD1 (5 bases). The V and J ends lost 7 bases and 4 bases respectively, with 7 bases between them. The CDR3 length is 11 residues. The germline CDR1 and CDR2 sequences are ENHRY and SYGVKD. CDR3 nucleotides: TGTGCCATCACCCAGGGCACTGAAGCTTTCTTT. Translated, it gives CAITQGTEAFF.

The rearrangement joins TRBV30 to TRBJ1-1; D gene unclear. This CDR3 is built from 15 residues. CDR1 GTSNPN and CDR2 SVGIG come from the germline V gene (reference sequence). Trimming cost V 2 bases and J 1 base, with 14 bases left between them. CDR3 sequence (DNA): TGTGCCTGGAGTTGGTTGGAGGCACCGAACACTGAAGCTTTCTTT. Encoded protein: CAWSWLEAPNTEAFF.